A selection of T cell receptor beta chains follows, all from one sample in a study of T cell changes during pregnancy in multiple sclerosis. Here immunoSEQ multiplex PCR was the method, and the copy in TCRdb shows in-frame clones only, minus some. This table holds tens of thousands of clones, 88% found once. Sequenced here: CD4+ T cells from peripheral blood mononuclear cells, sampled in the first trimester of pregnancy. Source of these receptors: a female donor with multiple sclerosis, enrolled in a pregnancy study. Each CDR3 is given without its conserved first and last residue.

cdr3_aa v_call
ASSRQGANTGELF TRBV5-4
SAARATNTEAF TRBV29-1
ASSLVRDSVYNEQF TRBV5-6
ASSQLGQGRVETEAF TRBV5-1
ASSPGQARYGYT TRBV6-5
ASSGGVMNTEAF TRBV28
ASSWTGANEKLF TRBV7-2
ASSIGGSSYEQY TRBV19
ASSLAGVATNEKLF TRBV5-6
ASRTGAGELF TRBV18
ASSLPGGLGLLY TRBV5-4
ASSKTGGGSEAF TRBV7-8
ASSHTGGITDTQY TRBV6-1
ASSYWVASGANVLT TRBV6-5
ASSRDRDTEAF TRBV6-6
ASSLSQGAGEQF TRBV7-2
ASSISNRAGEQY TRBV19
ASSSQGTQSSGNTIY TRBV27